Sequencing of this T cell receptor (beta chain) was carried out in a study of blood T cell repertoires in COVID-19. Turning to the study itself: Acute and convalescent COVID-19 samples came from the United States, Italy and Spain. The analysed material was cDNA or gDNA that came from T cells, B-cell-depleted T cells, or PBMCs.

Authors' data handling: Amplifying reference gene primers gave estimates of nucleated cell counts. Repertoires were generated with immunoSEQ multiplex PCR, while TCRdb's copy carries only in-frame clones and drops some. D and trimming come from the DNA, and the V and J calls and clone size come from that table. The table includes 250,000 to 350,000 clones, 89% detected once. The V gene's germline CDR1 is SGDLS and CDR2 YYNGEE. The CDR3 totals 15 residues. V lost 0 bases to trimming and J lost 5 bases, with 15 bases between them. This TCR was sampled from a man between 18 and 35 years old who had recovered from COVID-19. This sequence joins TRBV9 and TRBJ2-7; D is possibly TRBD1 (5 bases). Specimen: peripheral blood. The DNA of the CDR3 is TGTGCCAGCAGCGTAGATGGCAGGGATCATGACGAGCAGTACTTC. Translating gives CASSVDGRDHDEQYF. Looking up the rest from reference TRBV9 and TRBJ2-7 gives the full variable domain: DSGVTQTPKHLITATGQRVTLRCSPRSGDLSVYWYQQSLDQGLQFLIQYYNGEERAKGNILERFSAQQFPDLHSELNLSSLELGDSALYFCASSVDGRDHDEQYFGPGTRLTVT.